This record covers a single TCR beta chain. Its antigen is currently not known. Base qualities are not provided; no much larger clone lies one nucleotide away. TCRbeta CDR3 regions were amplified from genomic DNA using the immunoSEQ Assay, a bias-controlled multiplex PCR. Per the original workflow: Within the assay, amplification of reference gene primers was used to estimate how many nucleated cells each sample contained. To quantify the absolute abundance of each unique TCRbeta CDR3 rearrangement, sequence reads were collapsed and filtered. For each sample, productive Simpson clonality was calculated as the square root of Simpson's diversity index across productive rearrangements. The table was pulled from immuneACCESS by TCRdb, which kept in-frame rearrangements only. Such tables lose some clones; where checked, under half of the loss comes from unresolved V genes, and the rest has no known cause. V and J calls plus clone size are reproduced from that table; the DNA served to infer D and trimming. The sample has around 65,000 clones on record, approximately 79% of them singletons. The top ten clonotypes cover approximately 45% of the sample.

Including cysteine and phenylalanine, the CDR3 has 14 amino acids. The entry retains the CDR3 DNA only, 42 bases that are in frame from base 1. The germline V gene gives CDR1 as SGHAT and CDR2 as FQNNGV. Trimming leaves V shorter by 6 bases and J shorter by 2 bases, with the junction holding 6 bases beyond the gene matches. The data originate from a study of blood T cell repertoires in COVID-19 (dated by TCRdb to 2018 to 2021). Describing the broader study: Samples from collaborators originated in the United States, Italy and Spain and spanned both the acute and convalescent phases of COVID-19. The prospective study material was composed of cDNA or gDNA derived from T cells, B-cell-depleted T cells, or PBMCs. The dataset comprised deeply sampled blood TCRbeta repertoires from subjects exposed to, actively infected with, or recovered from COVID-19. A freely available public database, intended as a resource for researchers studying the immune response to SARS-CoV-2, is where the repertoires were released. Samples came from the ongoing ImmuneRACE study (first 160 participants) plus 1,254 subjects from 6 global collaborators. Sample metadata almost always included a de-identified subject ID, COVID-19 status, age in years and sex. Where available, HLA class I and class II types were obtained from metadata supplied by the sample provider rather than from assay-based typing.

Summary of the overall study and its limitations: The amount of clinical and demographic metadata varied by source and participant and was provided uncurated.

Whole blood was collected in K2EDTA tubes by collaborating institutions according to the institutions' own protocols. For TCRbeta analysis, collaborators shipped samples in one of three forms: frozen whole blood, isolated PBMCs, or DNA extracted from either of those sample types. This chain is built from TRBV11-2 and TRBJ1-1, with 7 junctional bases fitting TRBD1. The sequencing sample was made of peripheral blood. This sequence originates from a human donor in a cohort sampled during active COVID-19. The CDR3 here reads CASRKQGTNTEAFF. Here is the DNA: TGTGCCAGCAGGAAACAGGGGACCAACACTGAAGCTTTCTTT.